This T cell receptor (beta chain) was observed in a study of cytomegalovirus exposure and HLA in healthy donors. The study, taken as a whole, reports: Rarity held for most TCR sequences, but there were some public TCRs that occurred in many donors. The authors confirmed in vitro that a few CMV-associated chains were specific for CMV antigens. The study listed under 200 cytomegalovirus-associated TCR beta chains. The tendency of first-cohort TCR clusters to co-occur in the 120 or so validation repertoires was the finding of a later analysis.

As regards this clone: Its antigen is undetermined.

The germline V gene encodes CDR1 MDHEN and CDR2 SYDVKM. Trimming took 3 bases from V and 7 from J; bases not matched to a gene: 2. This CDR3 has 14 residues. Generated by immunoSEQ multiplex PCR, the TCRdb table keeps only in-frame clones and is missing some. The sample yields more than 50,000 clones, roughly 90% seen once. The chain uses TRBV28 and TRBJ1-4; 10 positions match TRBD1. Sample: PBMCs. The receptor comes from a woman between 25 and 40 years old in good health and CMV-seronegative. CDR3 bases: TGTGCCAGCAGTTTCAGGACAGGGGGTGAAAAACTGTTTTTT. Protein sequence: CASSFRTGGEKLFF.